This T cell receptor beta chain was retrieved from a study of shared clonotypes between healthy human individuals (TCRdb year 2020). A note on the overall study: Three men and two women, aged 18 to 49 years, made up the cohort. For each donor, CD4 naive and CD4 memory were each given three plates, CD8 naive was given two plates, and CD8 memory was given one plate. To estimate repertoire size and how much clonotype sharing occurs between individuals, the study deeply sequenced the blood TCR repertoires of five healthy adults. Libraries were prepared and TCR repertoires were sequenced by different laboratories using diverse techniques, in order to increase sequencing depth and limit assay-specific biases. Leukapheresis yielded between about 0.85 and 9 billion PBMCs per donor.

Using the deep immunoSEQ assay, TCR CDR3 regions were amplified from genomic DNA by multiplex PCR. Genomic DNA extracted from each cell subset was distributed evenly over all wells of several immunoSEQ 96-well plates, and each plate served as one replicate. For sorted subsets, roughly 0.2 ug genomic DNA, equal to tens of thousands of T cell genomes, was loaded into each replicate PCR. The purified libraries were quantified using a Qubit 3.0 fluorometer, sized with a Bioanalyzer 2100, and then quantified again using the KAPA Library Quantification kit. Every immunoSEQ 96-well plate was sequenced on a separate single-read 150-cycle Illumina NextSeq 550 flow cell. The authors' pipeline ran thus. Because the immunoSEQ output held only junctional sequences and lacked quality scores, the filtering could not match the filtering applied to full-length reads. Sequences were annotated with PyIR, a Python wrapper for IgBLAST v1.9, using IMGT germline references to assign V/J genes and CDR3. Any read was removed if the V/J assignment was weak (E-value above 1e-6), the CDR3 was missing, or the read contained stop codons, out-of-frame junctions, or ambiguous translated residues. V3J clonotypes were defined as sequences sharing an identical inferred V gene, J gene, and CDR3 amino acid sequence. The percentage overlap between two repertoires was calculated by dividing the number of shared unique clonotypes by the size of the smaller repertoire. Repertoire richness was assessed with RTK rarefaction, the Chao1 estimator, and Recon v2.1 estimates of unobserved clonotypes. For all TCRbeta clonotypes obtained by the gDNA method from a few donors, generation probabilities were computed with OLGA. The immuneACCESS repertoire file appears here via TCRdb, limited to in-frame rearrangements. These files lack a portion of the clones; in checked studies, under half of the deficit traces to unresolved V genes, and the cause of the others is not known. The DNA was the basis for D and trimming; V, J and clone size are from that table. This sample has more than 1 million clones in its table, and around 82% of those were observed once. The ten top clones hold about 0.52% of the sample.

V and J lose 6 bases and 8 bases, and a span of 11 bases separates them. Inclusive of the bounding cysteine and phenylalanine, the CDR3 is 12 residues long. Left in the record is the CDR3 DNA by itself, 36 bases read in frame from the first base. Per the germline V gene, SNHLY is the CDR1 and FYNNEI is the CDR2. Comment on this clone: No antigen is known for it. No much larger clone exists at a distance of one base, and base qualities are not known.

The donors were healthy, HIV-negative adults who had no recently reported acute infections or vaccinations. All donors were Caucasian adults living in Nashville, Tennessee, USA. CD4+ T cells were enriched by magnetic negative selection; naive cells were then positively selected on CD45RA, and the negative fraction formed the memory subset. Blood was collected by leukapheresis, and PBMCs were isolated by Ficoll-Histopaque density gradient centrifugation and then cryopreserved in liquid nitrogen vapor phase. Analytical flow cytometry was used to check the purity and quantity of each magnetically sorted T cell population. Genomic DNA was isolated from every sorted fraction and measured by UV absorbance on a Nanodrop 2000c. Beyond this particular receptor, the publication reports: Sampling was restricted to blood, and TCR repertoires in tissues likely differ from the TCR repertoires found in blood. Rarefaction of sorted-subset datasets indicated incomplete sequencing despite the large sequencing depth. Larger estimated clonotype richness was generally found for naive subsets than for memory subsets. Because the study included a small number of donors, the genetic and exposure-history diversity represented was limited. Across a handful of donors, about 5.2% of naive CD4, approximately 3.6% of naive CD8, roughly 2.2% of memory CD4, and over 0.35% of memory CD8 clonotypes were shared. Higher generation probabilities were observed for clonotypes shared by all four sorted-subset donors than for non-shared clonotypes. Pairwise subsampling indicated that sequencing depth was expected to affect the degree of clonotype sharing among donors.

The V gene is TRBV2 and the J gene is TRBJ1-5; perhaps TRBD1 is the D gene, with 6 bases matching. The clonotype comes from a man aged 18-30 years in good health. Some clones in this sample may be carry-over from other donors' samples. The sequenced sample was memory CD4+ T cells from PBMCs. In light of the paper, this sample's cell subset or site label describes: CD45RA-negative fraction. The CDR3 region reads CASRQGTEPQHF. The nucleotide sequence reads TGTGCCAGCAGGCAGGGGACGGAGCCCCAGCATTTT.